This T cell receptor beta chain is from a study of cytomegalovirus exposure and HLA in healthy donors. Study in general: Ancestry clustering placed roughly four fifths of around 400 genotyped donors in the Caucasian-associated cluster.

The PCR used 60 Vbeta and 13 Jbeta primers. Libraries were prepared by immunoSEQ multiplex PCR; TCRdb keeps only in-frame clonotypes and omits some of them. This sample's table has around 44,000 clones. Between the trimmed V and J ends, which lost 8 bases and 6 bases, there was a span of 14 bases. Germline assignment: CDR1 MDHEN and CDR2 SYDVKM. The CDR3 runs 13 residues. About this clone itself: The antigen remains unidentified.

Study-level points and caveats: Reports state that TCR beta sequences accurately predicted most subjects' HLA-A and HLA-B alleles.

The TCR sequence derives from a male donor in good health and CMV-seropositive. What was sequenced was PBMCs. The rearrangement links TRBV28 to TRBJ2-1, with a tentative D call TRBD2 (7 bases). In nucleotides, the CDR3 is TGTGCCAGCTGGATTAGGGGGGGCAATGAGCAGTTCTTC. It codes for CASWIRGGNEQFF.